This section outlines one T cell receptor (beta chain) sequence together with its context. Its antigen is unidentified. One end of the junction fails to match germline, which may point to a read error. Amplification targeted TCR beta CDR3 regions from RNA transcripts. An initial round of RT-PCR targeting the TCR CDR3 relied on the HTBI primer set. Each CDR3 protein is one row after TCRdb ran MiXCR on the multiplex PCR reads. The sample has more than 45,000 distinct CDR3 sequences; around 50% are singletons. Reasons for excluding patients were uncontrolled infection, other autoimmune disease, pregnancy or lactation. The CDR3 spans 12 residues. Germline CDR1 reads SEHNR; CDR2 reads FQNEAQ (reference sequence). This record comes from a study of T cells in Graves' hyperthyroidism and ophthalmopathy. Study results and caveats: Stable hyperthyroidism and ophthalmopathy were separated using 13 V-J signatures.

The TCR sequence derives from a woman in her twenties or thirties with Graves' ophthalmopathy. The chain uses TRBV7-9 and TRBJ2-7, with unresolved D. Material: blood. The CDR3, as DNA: TGTGCCAGCAGCTTAGAACCCCTCGAGGAGTACTTC. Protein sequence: CASSLEPLEEYF.